The next 28 T cell receptor beta chains were all read from a single sample in a study of sequential checkpoint blockade in melanoma. Treatment: randomized to nivolumab then ipilimumab (arm A) or the reverse (arm B). This table comes from immunoSEQ multiplex PCR, and its TCRdb copy is limited to in-frame clones, with some not included. The profile shows roughly 9,600 clones, about 26% of them singletons. The source was tumor tissue (inferred from file names), collected from a patient given nivolumab and ipilimumab in sequence. The source of these receptors is a human donor with melanoma.

This clone turned up a few times. The V call is TRBV9, the J call TRBJ1-2; 9 bases fit TRBD1. The CDR3 contains 14 residues. Germline V lookup: CDR1 SGDLS, CDR2 YYNGEE. Unmatched junction bases numbered 11, after V lost 4 bases and J lost 10 bases. CDR3 bases: TGTGCCAGCAGCCCAACCGGGACAGGGAGAGACTACACCTTC. Its translation is CASSPTGTGRDYTF.

The chain links TRBV29-1 to TRBJ2-3; 7 bases are a match to TRBD1. Germline CDR1 reads SQVTM; CDR2 reads ANQGSEA. The CDR3 is 14 amino acids. Losses at the gene ends were 5 bases for V and 6 bases for J; bases not matched to a gene: 11. CDR3 DNA sequence: TGCAGCGTTCGTGGGAGAGGGGGCGTGGATACGCAGTATTTT. It specifies CSVRGRGGVDTQYF.

This clone turned up a few times. The J gene is TRBJ1-4, the V gene TRBV11-3, with TRBD1 matching over 8 bases. The CDR3 has 14 residues. J was trimmed by 5 bases and V by 7 bases; bases with no gene match: 6. CDR1 is SGHNT and CDR2 is YENEEA in the germline V gene. The DNA for the CDR3 is TGTGCCAGCACCTTGACAGGGGCGAATGAAAAACTGTTTTTT. This encodes CASTLTGANEKLFF.

This rearrangement joins TRBV5-1 to TRBJ2-1; tentatively, D is TRBD1 (6 bases). Germline CDR1 reads SGHRS; CDR2 reads YFSETQ. CDR3 size: 16 residues. Trimming shortened V by 2 bases and J by 2 bases, and 14 bases separated the two germline ends. The CDR3 bases are TGCGCCAGCAGCTTCCCGGACAGAAAAGCCTACAATGAGCAGTTCTTC. Translating gives CASSFPDRKAYNEQFF.

The chain recombines TRBV5-1 with TRBJ1-4; D may be TRBD1 (6 bases). Between the trimmed V and J ends, which lost 4 bases and 7 bases, there was a span of 14 bases. There are 14 residues in the CDR3. Germline V gene sequence: CDR1 SGHRS, CDR2 YFSETQ. The DNA of the CDR3 is TGCGCCAGCAGCCAAGGGACATTTCTTGAAAAACTGTTTTTT. This codes for CASSQGTFLEKLFF.

This clone appeared a few times. This rearrangement joins TRBV9 to TRBJ1-6; no firm D call. Germline V CDR1 and CDR2: SGDLS, YYNGEE. Trimming took 2 bases from V and 0 from J, leaving 6 bases between them. The CDR3 length is 15 residues. CDR3 sequence: CASSVQSSYNSPLHF. Written as DNA, the CDR3 is TGTGCCAGCAGCGTTCAGAGCTCCTATAATTCACCCCTCCACTTT.

This clone ranks as large. CDR3 sequence reads: CASTEGAYGNTIYF. The DNA of the CDR3 is TGTGCCAGCACCGAGGGGGCGTACGGAAACACCATATATTTT. V gene TRBV6-8 combines with J gene TRBJ1-3; 7 bases map to TRBD1. CDR1 and CDR2 from the germline V gene are MNHGY and SAAAGT. V lost 7 bases and J lost 4; bases outside the gene matches: 7. The CDR3 length is 14 residues.

This clone is judged medium-sized. The chain employs TRBV6-8 and TRBJ1-1, with D perhaps TRBD1 (5 bases). The CDR3 runs to 14 residues. V lost 7 bases and J lost 5, with 17 bases in between. Germline V gene data show CDR1 as MNHGY and CDR2 as SAAAGT. The CDR3 DNA follows: TGTGCCAGCAAAACAGACAGCGAGAGGACTGAAGCTTTCTTT. Translation: CASKTDSERTEAFF.

This clone showed up many times. The genes are TRBV11-3 and TRBJ2-1; D not certain. Germline-derived CDR1 and CDR2 are SGHNT and YENEEA. V lost 3 bases to trimming and J lost 0 bases, with 9 bases between them. The CDR3 sequence is 15 residues long. Here the CDR3 reads CASSLVSYSYNEQFF. The CDR3 DNA sequence: TGTGCCAGCAGCTTGGTGTCGTACTCCTACAATGAGCAGTTCTTC.

This clone was detected only a few times. This chain links TRBV6-8 with TRBJ2-5; TRBD1 aligns across 9 bases. This CDR3 has 14 amino acids. The V and J ends lost 5 bases and 6 bases, in that order; junction bases with no gene match: 7. From germline, CDR1 is MNHGY and CDR2 SAAAGT. The CDR3 DNA follows: TGTGCCAGCAGTGGAAACAGGGGGCTGAAGACCCAGTACTTC. This gives the protein CASSGNRGLKTQYF.

This clone was seen a handful of times. The rearrangement joins TRBV9 to TRBJ2-1; D is unresolved. V dropped 5 bases and J dropped 5 bases, with 14 bases sitting between them. Germline V CDR1 and CDR2: SGDLS, YYNGEE. This CDR3 is 14 amino acids long. In DNA, the CDR3 is TGTGCCAGCAGTGAAATTATGAGAAACAATGAGCAGTTCTTC. As protein: CASSEIMRNNEQFF.

The chain employs TRBV5-1 and TRBJ2-2; D is ambiguous. This CDR3 has 15 amino acids. Per the germline V gene, CDR1 is SGHRS and CDR2 is YFSETQ. V lost 3 bases and J 1 base, leaving 10 bases between the germline ends. The CDR3: CASSYSHGNTGELFF. CDR3 bases: TGCGCCAGCAGCTACTCACACGGGAACACCGGGGAGCTGTTTTTT.

Only a few counts were recorded for this clone. This sequence joins TRBV6-8 and TRBJ1-5; no clear D gene. The CDR3 runs 14 residues. Looked up from germline, CDR1 is MNHGY and CDR2 is SAAAGT. With 2 bases removed from V and 9 bases from J, the gap between germline ends came to 14 bases. CDR3 sequence reads: CASSYGRLIRPQHF. In nucleotides, the CDR3 is TGTGCCAGCAGTTACGGCAGGTTGATTCGGCCCCAGCATTTT.

V is TRBV19 and J is TRBJ1-1; maybe TRBD1 (6 bases). The CDR3 length is 13 residues. Germline assignment: CDR1 LNHDA and CDR2 SQIVND (reference sequence). Trimming stripped 1 base from V and 12 bases from J, with 15 bases between. The CDR3 DNA follows: TGTGCCAGTAGTATAGGGACAGTCCCTATCTCTTTCTTT. Translating gives CASSIGTVPISFF.

This clone was counted between two and nine times. The genes are TRBV15 and TRBJ2-7, with a weak D call TRBD1 (6 bases). This CDR3 comprises 14 residues. Trimming removed 4 bases from V and 2 bases from J, with 12 bases in between. CDR1 is LNHNV and CDR2 is YYDKDF in the germline V gene (reference sequence). The CDR3 DNA reads as TGTGCCACCAGCAAGTGGAAGGGGGCCTACGAGCAGTACTTC. Amino acid sequence: CATSKWKGAYEQYF.

V is TRBV19 and J is TRBJ2-2; D is tentatively TRBD1 or TRBD2 (5 bases each). This CDR3 is 16 amino acids long. Germline V gene sequence: CDR1 LNHDA, CDR2 SQIVND (reference sequence). The V gene lost 6 bases and the J gene lost 5 bases, with 19 bases spanning the gap. In DNA, the CDR3 is TGTGCCAGTAGCCCAGGGCTCTCCTCGGGGACCGGGGAGCTGTTTTTT. Translated, it gives CASSPGLSSGTGELFF.

This clone was detected only a few times. The chain combines TRBV9 with TRBJ2-3, with 8 bases matching TRBD2. Per germline, CDR1 SGDLS and CDR2 YYNGEE. This CDR3 spans 14 amino acids. The ends lost 7 bases at V and 3 bases at J; junction bases unmatched: 7. The CDR3 nucleotides read TGTGCCAGCGTTAGCGGGGTAGGGACAGATACGCAGTATTTT. Translation gives CASVSGVGTDTQYF.

This clone was picked up a small number of times. The rearrangement joins TRBV4-1 to TRBJ2-3, with D hard to call. The CDR3 length is 16 residues. With 4 bases removed from V and 0 bases from J, the gap between germline ends came to 14 bases. Germline-derived CDR1 and CDR2 are MGHRA and YSYEKL. This chain's CDR3 is CASSPKGGPSTDTQYF. CDR3 in DNA: TGCGCCAGCAGCCCCAAGGGCGGACCTAGCACAGATACGCAGTATTTT.

The chain carries TRBV5-1 and TRBJ2-3; 7 bases agree with TRBD1. The V segment lost 7 bases and the J segment 4 bases; nucleotides outside the gene matches: 9. CDR1 and CDR2 (germline): SGHRS, YFSETQ. The CDR3 sequence is 14 residues long. The CDR3 loop is CASGTTGYADTQYF. In DNA, the CDR3 is TGCGCCAGCGGTACGACAGGGTACGCAGATACGCAGTATTTT.

The chain is built from TRBV5-1 and TRBJ2-5; D gene unclear. This CDR3 has 15 amino acids. Deletions cut 0 bases from V and 5 bases from J, with 14 bases between. Germline CDR1 SGHRS, CDR2 YFSETQ. CDR3 DNA: TGCGCCAGCAGCTTGGCCGCAGCGATGGAGGAGACCCAGTACTTC. It encodes CASSLAAAMEETQYF. The variable domain in full, with the rest retrieved from reference TRBV5-1 and TRBJ2-5, is KAGVTQTPRYLIKTRGQQVTLSCSPISGHRSVSWYQQTPGQGLQFLFEYFSETQRNKGNFPGRFSGRQFSNSRSEMNVSTLELGDSALYLCASSLAAAMEETQYFGPGTRLLVL.

In its sample, this clone was seen a few times. CDR3 bases: TGTGCCAGCAGCCGAGGGGGAGTGAACACTGAAGCTTTCTTT. This gives the protein CASSRGGVNTEAFF. The rearrangement joins TRBV28 to TRBJ1-1; D might be TRBD1 (6 bases). The CDR3 is made up of 14 amino acids. Trimming left V 6 bases short and J 0 bases short, with 11 bases between. Germline CDR1 MDHEN, CDR2 SYDVKM.

The chain carries TRBV5-1 and TRBJ2-7; 11 nucleotides line up with TRBD2. The junction had 8 bases not matched to a gene; V was cut back by 0 bases and J by 3 bases. The length of the CDR3 is 17 residues. CDR1 and CDR2 from the germline V gene are SGHRS and YFSETQ. DNA for the CDR3: TGCGCCAGCAGCTTGGCCGGAATAGCGGGGGGGCTCTACGAGCAGTACTTC. Protein product: CASSLAGIAGGLYEQYF.

This clone was observed many times. This sequence joins TRBV11-3 and TRBJ2-2; 7 bases agree with TRBD1. CDR3 length equals 15 residues. In germline, CDR1 is SGHNT, CDR2 YENEEA. V was pared by 6 bases and J by 5 bases, with 9 bases of the junction left unmatched. In DNA form, the CDR3 reads TGTGCCAGCAGTACAGGGGCGACTTCGACCGGGGAGCTGTTTTTT. Amino acid sequence: CASSTGATSTGELFF.

CDR3: CASSPSRALRVQPQHF. DNA for the CDR3: TGTGCCAGCTCACCTTCCCGGGCCCTAAGGGTTCAGCCCCAGCATTTT. The chain joins TRBV18 to TRBJ1-5; D unclear. Germline V gives CDR1 KGHSH, CDR2 LQKENI. Trimming pared 3 bases from V and 6 bases from J, leaving 18 bases between. The CDR3 runs 16 residues.

The CDR3 DNA follows: TGTGCCAGTAGTATGACAGCTAGCAATCAGCCCCAGCATTTT. Protein product: CASSMTASNQPQHF. The chain couples TRBV19 to TRBJ1-5, with D possibly being TRBD1 (5 bases). The CDR3 contains 14 residues. V was cut by 3 bases and J by 0 bases, with 6 bases left in between. From germline, CDR1 is LNHDA and CDR2 SQIVND (reference sequence). The full variable domain, rest sourced from reference TRBV19 and TRBJ1-5, is DGGITQSPKYLFRKEGQNVTLSCEQNLNHDAMYWYRQDPGQGLRLIYYSQIVNDFQKGDIAEGYSVSREKKESFPLTVTSAQKNPTAFYLCASSMTASNQPQHFGDGTRLSIL.

The chain is built from TRBV10-2 and TRBJ1-4; 7 nucleotides line up with TRBD1. The CDR3 is made up of 16 amino acids. The V and J ends lost 6 bases and 3 bases, in that order; junction bases with no gene match: 10. CDR1 and CDR2 from the germline V gene are WSHSY and SAAADI. Here the CDR3 reads CASRTGKRASNEKLFF. DNA for the CDR3: TGCGCCAGCAGGACAGGGAAGCGGGCTTCTAATGAAAAACTGTTTTTT.

A few counts support this clone. V is TRBV28 and J is TRBJ2-2, with D perhaps being TRBD1 or TRBD2 (5 bases each). The germline V gene encodes CDR1 MDHEN and CDR2 SYDVKM. The CDR3 sequence is 16 residues long. V was cut by 3 bases and J by 2 bases, with 13 bases left in between. This CDR3 is CASSFRGTYNTGELFF. The CDR3 DNA is TGTGCCAGCAGTTTCCGAGGGACCTACAACACCGGGGAGCTGTTTTTT.

By share, this clone counts as medium-sized. V and J are TRBV19 and TRBJ1-1; 8 nucleotides agree with TRBD1. With V trimmed by 7 bases and J by 3 bases, 4 bases remained unmatched. This CDR3 is built from 13 residues. CDR1 is LNHDA, CDR2 SQIVND, per germline (reference sequence). The CDR3 protein is CASTLDRDTEAFF. The CDR3 region has the DNA TGTGCCAGTACCCTGGACAGGGACACTGAAGCTTTCTTT.